This T cell receptor (beta chain) was observed in a study of cytomegalovirus exposure and HLA in healthy donors. Study as a whole: Inside one of the first data releases sat about 85 million unique TCRs taken from HLA-typed donors. Study observations and caveats: Earlier analysis yielded a pattern in which most TCR beta V segments were productive about 90% or about 30% of the time.

This CDR3 spans 13 amino acids. The V and J ends lost 0 bases and 7 bases, in that order; junction bases with no gene match: 5. Germline CDR1 GTSNPN, CDR2 SVGIG (reference sequence). The table lists this clone with a count of one. Its antigen is still unknown. It was with 60 Vbeta and 13 Jbeta primers that the PCR ran. Clones were sequenced by immunoSEQ multiplex PCR, and TCRdb holds only the in-frame ones, with some missing. The sample includes 150,000 to 200,000 clones, approximately 85% seen only once; the top ten take about 2.5%. Sequences were obtained from PBMCs. This rearrangement joins TRBV30 to TRBJ1-2; 7 nucleotides match TRBD1. The sequence was obtained from a woman between 45 and 65 years old in good health and CMV-seronegative. The CDR3 bases are TGTGCCTGGAGTGTGAGGGGGCGCGGTGGCTACACCTTC. Translating gives CAWSVRGRGGYTF.